This record looks at one T cell receptor beta chain sequence and its context. The treatment: preoperative locoregional IRX-2 cytokine immunotherapy. Samples came from a phase Ib trial of preoperative locoregional IRX-2 cytokine immunotherapy. This entry is derived from a study of preoperative IRX-2 immunotherapy in early breast cancer. The method was immunoSEQ multiplex PCR; TCRdb's version includes in-frame clones alone and lacks a portion of them. The sample has around 34,000 clones; nearly 95% are singletons. CDR1 is ENHRY and CDR2 is SYGVKD in the germline V gene. This CDR3 is 14 amino acids long. Trimming removed 0 bases from V and 3 bases from J, with 9 bases in between.

This rearrangement joins TRBV10-3 to TRBJ2-7; D remains unclear. Sample collection occurred from a patient treated with IRX-2 immunotherapy. The receptor was derived from a human donor with breast cancer. The CDR3 DNA follows: TGTGCCATCAGTGAGTCTCAGTATCTCTACGAGCAGTACTTC. This sequence encodes CAISESQYLYEQYF.